This T cell receptor beta chain came from a study of response to subunit inactivated influenza vaccine. General observations from the study: That few new T cells are recruited by each seasonal influenza vaccination was the authors' suggestion.

This CDR3 has 15 amino acids. The germline gives CDR1 MNHNS, CDR2 SASEGT. V gave up 5 bases and J gave up 7 bases; unmatched junction bases: 11. Details on this clonotype: Its antigen remains unidentified.

Each CDR3 protein gets one entry after TCRdb re-called the RT-PCR reads with MiXCR. The sample consists of fewer than 800,000 distinct CDR3 sequences, approximately 14% of them appearing once. The source was PBMCs from blood, collected less than 13 days after vaccination. The chain links TRBV6-1 to TRBJ2-7; 10 bases fit TRBD2. The TCR sequence derives from a man aged 50 to 60 who received an inactivated influenza vaccine. The CDR3 nucleotides read TGTGCCAGCAGTCGAAATAGCGGGAGGCCGGGGGAGCAGTACTTC. It codes for CASSRNSGRPGEQYF.